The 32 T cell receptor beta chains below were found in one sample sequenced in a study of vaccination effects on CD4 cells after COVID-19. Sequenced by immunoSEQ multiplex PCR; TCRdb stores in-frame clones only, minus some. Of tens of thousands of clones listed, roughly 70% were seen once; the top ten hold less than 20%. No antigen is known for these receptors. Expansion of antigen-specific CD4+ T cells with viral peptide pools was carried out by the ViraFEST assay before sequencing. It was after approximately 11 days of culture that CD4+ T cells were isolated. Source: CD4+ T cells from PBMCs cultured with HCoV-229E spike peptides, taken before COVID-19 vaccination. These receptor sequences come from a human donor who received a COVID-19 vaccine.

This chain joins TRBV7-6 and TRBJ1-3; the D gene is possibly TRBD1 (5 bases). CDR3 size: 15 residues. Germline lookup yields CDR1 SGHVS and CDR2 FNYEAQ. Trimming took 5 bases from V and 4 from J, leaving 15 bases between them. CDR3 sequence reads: CASSPGRTLGNTIYF. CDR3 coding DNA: TGTGCCAGCAGCCCGGGCAGGACATTGGGAAACACCATATATTTT.

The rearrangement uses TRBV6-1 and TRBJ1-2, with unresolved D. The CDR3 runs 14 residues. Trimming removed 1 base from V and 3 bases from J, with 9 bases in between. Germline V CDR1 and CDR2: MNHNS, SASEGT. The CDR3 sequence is CASSEGQPDYGYTF. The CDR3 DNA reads TGTGCCAGCAGTGAAGGGCAACCGGACTATGGCTACACCTTC.

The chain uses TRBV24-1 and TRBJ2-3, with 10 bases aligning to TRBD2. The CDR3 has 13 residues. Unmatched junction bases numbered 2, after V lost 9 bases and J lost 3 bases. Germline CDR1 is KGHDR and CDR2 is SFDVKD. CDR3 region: CATEAGGTDTQYF. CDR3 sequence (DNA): TGTGCCACCGAAGCGGGGGGGACAGATACGCAGTATTTT.

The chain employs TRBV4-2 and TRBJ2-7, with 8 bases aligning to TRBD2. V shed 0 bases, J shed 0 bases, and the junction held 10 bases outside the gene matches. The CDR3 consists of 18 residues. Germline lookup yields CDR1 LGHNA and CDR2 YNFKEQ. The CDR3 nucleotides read TGTGCCAGCAGCCAAGATTTGGCCCTAGCGGGTTTCTCCTACGAGCAGTACTTC. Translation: CASSQDLALAGFSYEQYF.

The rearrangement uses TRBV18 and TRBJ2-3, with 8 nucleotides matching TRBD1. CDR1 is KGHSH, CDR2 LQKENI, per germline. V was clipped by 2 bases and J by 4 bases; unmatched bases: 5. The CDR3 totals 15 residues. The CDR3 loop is CASSPRTGTADTQYF. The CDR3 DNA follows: TGTGCCAGCTCACCAAGGACAGGGACGGCAGATACGCAGTATTTT.

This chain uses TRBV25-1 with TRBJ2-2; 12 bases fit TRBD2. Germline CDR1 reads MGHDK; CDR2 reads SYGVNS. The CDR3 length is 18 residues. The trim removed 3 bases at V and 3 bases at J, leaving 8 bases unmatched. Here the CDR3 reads CASSDLTSGRIYTGELFF. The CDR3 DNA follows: TGTGCCAGCAGTGACCTGACTAGCGGGAGAATCTACACCGGGGAGCTGTTTTTT. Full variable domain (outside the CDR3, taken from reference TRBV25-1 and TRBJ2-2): EADIYQTPRYLVIGTGKKITLECSQTMGHDKMYWYQQDPGMELHLIHYSYGVNSTEKGDLSSESTVSRIRTEHFPLTLESARPSHTSQYLCASSDLTSGRIYTGELFFGEGSRLTVL.

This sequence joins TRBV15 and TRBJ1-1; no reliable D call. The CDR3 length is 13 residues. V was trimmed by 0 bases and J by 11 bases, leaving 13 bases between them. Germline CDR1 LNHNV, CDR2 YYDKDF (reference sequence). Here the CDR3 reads CATSRDLGFEAFF. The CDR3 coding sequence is TGTGCCACCAGCAGAGATCTGGGGTTCGAGGCTTTCTTT.

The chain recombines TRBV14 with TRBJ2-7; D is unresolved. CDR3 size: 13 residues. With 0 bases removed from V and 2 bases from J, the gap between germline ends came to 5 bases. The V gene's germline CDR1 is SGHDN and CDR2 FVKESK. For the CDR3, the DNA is TGTGCCAGCAGCCAAGAAGGCCCCTACGAGCAGTACTTC. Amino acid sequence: CASSQEGPYEQYF.

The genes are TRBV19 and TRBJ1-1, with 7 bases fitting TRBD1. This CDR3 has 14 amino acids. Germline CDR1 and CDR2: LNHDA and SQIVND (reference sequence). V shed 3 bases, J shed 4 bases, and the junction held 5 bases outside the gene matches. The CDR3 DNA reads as TGTGCCAGTAGTATGATACAGGGGTCCACTGAAGCTTTCTTT. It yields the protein CASSMIQGSTEAFF.

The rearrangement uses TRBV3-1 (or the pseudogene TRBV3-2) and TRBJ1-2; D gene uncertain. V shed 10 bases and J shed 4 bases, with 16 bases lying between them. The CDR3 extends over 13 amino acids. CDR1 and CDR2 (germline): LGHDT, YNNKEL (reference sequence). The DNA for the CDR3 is TGTGCCACCGGGGATGTAGGTACCTATGGCTACACCTTC. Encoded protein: CATGDVGTYGYTF.

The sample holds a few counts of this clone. CDR3 region: CASSLGQDPGYTF. CDR3 bases: TGCGCCAGCAGCCTCGGACAGGATCCTGGCTACACCTTC. The chain employs TRBV5-1 and TRBJ1-2, with TRBD1 identical over 7 bases. Trimming at V came to 4 bases and at J to 7 bases, leaving 7 bases not matched to a gene. CDR3 size: 13 residues. Germline values: CDR1 SGHRS, CDR2 YFSETQ.

The CDR3 reads CASSQVRSYGGSYEQYF. In nucleotides, the CDR3 is TGCGCCAGCAGCCAAGTCCGCTCCTACGGCGGATCCTACGAGCAGTACTTC. V usage is TRBV4-1 and J usage is TRBJ2-7; D is uncertain. The CDR3 length is 17 residues. CDR1 MGHRA and CDR2 YSYEKL come from the germline V gene. With 1 base removed from V and 1 base from J, the gap between germline ends came to 17 bases.

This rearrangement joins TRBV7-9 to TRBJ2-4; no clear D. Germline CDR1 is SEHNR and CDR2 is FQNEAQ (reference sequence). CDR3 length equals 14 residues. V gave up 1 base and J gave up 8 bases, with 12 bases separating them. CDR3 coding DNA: TGTGCCAGCAGCTTAGGGGGAACGCGGTACATTCAGTACTTC. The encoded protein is CASSLGGTRYIQYF.

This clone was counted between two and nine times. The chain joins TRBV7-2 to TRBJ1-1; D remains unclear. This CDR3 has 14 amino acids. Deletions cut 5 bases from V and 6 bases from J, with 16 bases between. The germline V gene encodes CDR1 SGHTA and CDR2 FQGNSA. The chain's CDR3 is CASSTYDRAPEAFF. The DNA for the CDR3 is TGTGCCAGCAGCACCTATGACCGGGCGCCTGAAGCTTTCTTT.

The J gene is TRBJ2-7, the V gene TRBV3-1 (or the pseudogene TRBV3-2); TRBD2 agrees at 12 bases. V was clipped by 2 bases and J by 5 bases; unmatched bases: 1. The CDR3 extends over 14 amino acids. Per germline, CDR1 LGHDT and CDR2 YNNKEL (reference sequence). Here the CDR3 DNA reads TGTGCCAGCAGCCAACGGACTAGCGGGGACGAGCAGTACTTC. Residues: CASSQRTSGDEQYF.

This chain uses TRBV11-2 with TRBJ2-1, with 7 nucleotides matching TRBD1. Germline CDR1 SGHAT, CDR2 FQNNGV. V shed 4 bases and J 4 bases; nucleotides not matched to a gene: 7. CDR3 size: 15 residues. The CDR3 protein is CASSSRQGDYNEQFF. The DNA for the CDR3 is TGTGCCAGCAGCTCGCGGCAGGGGGATTACAATGAGCAGTTCTTC. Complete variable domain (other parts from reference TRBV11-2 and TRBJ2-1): EAGVAQSPRYKIIEKRQSVAFWCNPISGHATLYWYQQILGQGPKLLIQFQNNGVVDDSQLPKDRFSAERLKGVDSTLKIQPAKLEDSAVYLCASSSRQGDYNEQFFGPGTRLTVL.

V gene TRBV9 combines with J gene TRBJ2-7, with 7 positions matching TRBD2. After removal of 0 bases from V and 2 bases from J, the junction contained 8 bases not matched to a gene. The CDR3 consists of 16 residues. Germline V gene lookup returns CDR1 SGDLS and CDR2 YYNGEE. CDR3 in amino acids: CASSVGPSGGPYEQYF. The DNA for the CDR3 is TGTGCCAGCAGCGTAGGTCCTAGCGGAGGGCCCTACGAGCAGTACTTC.

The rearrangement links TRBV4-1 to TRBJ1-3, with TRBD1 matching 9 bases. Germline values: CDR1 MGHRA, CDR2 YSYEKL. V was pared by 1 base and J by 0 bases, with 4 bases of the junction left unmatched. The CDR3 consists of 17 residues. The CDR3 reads CASSQGQGGISGNTIYF. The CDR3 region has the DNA TGCGCCAGCAGCCAAGGACAGGGGGGGATCTCTGGAAACACCATATATTTT.

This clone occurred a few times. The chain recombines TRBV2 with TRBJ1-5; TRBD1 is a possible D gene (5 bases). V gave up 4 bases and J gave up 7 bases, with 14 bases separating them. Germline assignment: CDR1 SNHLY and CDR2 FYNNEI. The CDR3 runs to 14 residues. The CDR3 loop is CASSVEGSRQPQHF. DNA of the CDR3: TGTGCCAGCAGTGTTGAGGGGTCGAGGCAGCCCCAGCATTTT.

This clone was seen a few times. CDR3 sequence: CASSIFNPGGETQYF. DNA of the CDR3: TGTGCCAGTAGTATCTTCAATCCGGGGGGGGAGACCCAGTACTTC. This rearrangement joins TRBV19 to TRBJ2-5; 8 bases fit TRBD2. The V and J ends lost 3 bases and 5 bases, in that order; junction bases with no gene match: 8. Germline V gives CDR1 LNHDA, CDR2 SQIVND (reference sequence). CDR3 size: 15 residues.

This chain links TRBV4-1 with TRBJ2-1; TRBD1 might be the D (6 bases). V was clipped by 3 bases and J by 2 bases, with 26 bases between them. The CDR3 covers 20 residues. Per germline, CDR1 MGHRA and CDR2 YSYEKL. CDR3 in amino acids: CASSHPGLTGRHETYNEQFF. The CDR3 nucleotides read TGCGCCAGCAGCCACCCCGGACTGACAGGCCGCCATGAGACCTACAATGAGCAGTTCTTC.

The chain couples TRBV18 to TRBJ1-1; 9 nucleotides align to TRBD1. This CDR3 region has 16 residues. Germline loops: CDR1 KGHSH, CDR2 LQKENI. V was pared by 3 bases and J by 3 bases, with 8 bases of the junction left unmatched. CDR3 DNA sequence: TGTGCCAGCTCACCCGTACAGGGGGCGCAGTACACTGAAGCTTTCTTT. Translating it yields CASSPVQGAQYTEAFF.

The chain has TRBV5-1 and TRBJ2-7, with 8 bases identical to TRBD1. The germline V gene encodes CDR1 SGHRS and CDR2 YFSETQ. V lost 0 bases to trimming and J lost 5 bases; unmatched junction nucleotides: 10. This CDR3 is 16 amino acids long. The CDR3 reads CASSLGSGQGANEQYF. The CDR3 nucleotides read TGCGCCAGCAGCTTGGGGTCGGGGCAGGGGGCTAACGAGCAGTACTTC.

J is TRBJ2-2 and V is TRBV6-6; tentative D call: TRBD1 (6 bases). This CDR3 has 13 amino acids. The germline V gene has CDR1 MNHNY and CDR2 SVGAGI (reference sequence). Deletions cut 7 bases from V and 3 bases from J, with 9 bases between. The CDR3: CASTKGDTGELFF. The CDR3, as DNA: TGTGCCAGCACCAAGGGGGACACCGGGGAGCTGTTTTTT.

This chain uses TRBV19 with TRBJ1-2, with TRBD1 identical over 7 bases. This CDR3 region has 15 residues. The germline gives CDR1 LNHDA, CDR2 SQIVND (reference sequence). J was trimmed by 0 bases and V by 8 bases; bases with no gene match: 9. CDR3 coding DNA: TGTGCCAGTCAAAAGGGGGACAGCACTAACTATGGCTACACCTTC. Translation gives CASQKGDSTNYGYTF.

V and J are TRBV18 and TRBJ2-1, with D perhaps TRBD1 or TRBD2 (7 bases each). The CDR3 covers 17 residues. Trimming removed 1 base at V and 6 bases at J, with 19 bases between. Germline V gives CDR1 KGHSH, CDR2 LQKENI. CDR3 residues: CASSPRTGAGRGNEQFF. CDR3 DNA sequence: TGTGCCAGCTCACCACGCACAGGGGCAGGGAGGGGCAATGAGCAGTTCTTC.

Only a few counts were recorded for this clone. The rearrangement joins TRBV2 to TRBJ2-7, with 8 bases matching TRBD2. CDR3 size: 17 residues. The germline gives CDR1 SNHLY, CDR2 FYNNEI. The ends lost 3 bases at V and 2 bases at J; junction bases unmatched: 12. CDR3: CASSDTGTSGLTYEQYF. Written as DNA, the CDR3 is TGTGCCAGCAGTGATACGGGCACTAGCGGTCTGACCTACGAGCAGTACTTC.

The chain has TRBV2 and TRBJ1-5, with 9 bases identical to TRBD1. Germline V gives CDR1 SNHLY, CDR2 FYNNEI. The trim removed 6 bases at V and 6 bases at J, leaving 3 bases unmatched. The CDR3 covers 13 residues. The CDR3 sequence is CASRGTGSQPQHF. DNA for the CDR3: TGTGCCAGCAGGGGGACAGGGAGTCAGCCCCAGCATTTT.

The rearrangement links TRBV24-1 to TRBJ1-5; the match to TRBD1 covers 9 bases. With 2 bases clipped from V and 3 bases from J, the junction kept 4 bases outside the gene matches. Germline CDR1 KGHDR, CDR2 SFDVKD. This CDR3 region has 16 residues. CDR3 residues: CATSDSGQGTNQPQHF. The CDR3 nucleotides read TGTGCCACCAGTGATTCCGGACAGGGGACCAATCAGCCCCAGCATTTT.

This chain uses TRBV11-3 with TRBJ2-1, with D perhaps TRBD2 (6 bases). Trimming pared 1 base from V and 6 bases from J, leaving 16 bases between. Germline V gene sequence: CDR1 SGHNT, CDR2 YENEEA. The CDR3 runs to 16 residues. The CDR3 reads CASSLGAGLSSNEQFF. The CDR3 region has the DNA TGTGCCAGCAGCTTAGGGGCGGGACTTAGCAGCAATGAGCAGTTCTTC.

CDR3 in amino acids: CASSQDLGRQASYEQYF. In nucleotides, the CDR3 is TGCGCCAGCAGCCAAGATTTGGGCCGACAAGCCTCCTACGAGCAGTACTTC. V is TRBV4-1 and J is TRBJ2-7, with D unclear. Per germline, CDR1 MGHRA and CDR2 YSYEKL. Trimming cost V 0 bases and J 0 bases, with 15 bases left between them. The CDR3 runs to 17 residues.

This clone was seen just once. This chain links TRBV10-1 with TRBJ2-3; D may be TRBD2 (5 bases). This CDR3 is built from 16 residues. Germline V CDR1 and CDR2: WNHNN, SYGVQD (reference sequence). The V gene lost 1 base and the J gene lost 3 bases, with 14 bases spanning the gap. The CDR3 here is CASSEFQRLPTDTQYF. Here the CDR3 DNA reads TGCGCCAGCAGTGAGTTCCAGCGACTACCTACAGATACGCAGTATTTT.